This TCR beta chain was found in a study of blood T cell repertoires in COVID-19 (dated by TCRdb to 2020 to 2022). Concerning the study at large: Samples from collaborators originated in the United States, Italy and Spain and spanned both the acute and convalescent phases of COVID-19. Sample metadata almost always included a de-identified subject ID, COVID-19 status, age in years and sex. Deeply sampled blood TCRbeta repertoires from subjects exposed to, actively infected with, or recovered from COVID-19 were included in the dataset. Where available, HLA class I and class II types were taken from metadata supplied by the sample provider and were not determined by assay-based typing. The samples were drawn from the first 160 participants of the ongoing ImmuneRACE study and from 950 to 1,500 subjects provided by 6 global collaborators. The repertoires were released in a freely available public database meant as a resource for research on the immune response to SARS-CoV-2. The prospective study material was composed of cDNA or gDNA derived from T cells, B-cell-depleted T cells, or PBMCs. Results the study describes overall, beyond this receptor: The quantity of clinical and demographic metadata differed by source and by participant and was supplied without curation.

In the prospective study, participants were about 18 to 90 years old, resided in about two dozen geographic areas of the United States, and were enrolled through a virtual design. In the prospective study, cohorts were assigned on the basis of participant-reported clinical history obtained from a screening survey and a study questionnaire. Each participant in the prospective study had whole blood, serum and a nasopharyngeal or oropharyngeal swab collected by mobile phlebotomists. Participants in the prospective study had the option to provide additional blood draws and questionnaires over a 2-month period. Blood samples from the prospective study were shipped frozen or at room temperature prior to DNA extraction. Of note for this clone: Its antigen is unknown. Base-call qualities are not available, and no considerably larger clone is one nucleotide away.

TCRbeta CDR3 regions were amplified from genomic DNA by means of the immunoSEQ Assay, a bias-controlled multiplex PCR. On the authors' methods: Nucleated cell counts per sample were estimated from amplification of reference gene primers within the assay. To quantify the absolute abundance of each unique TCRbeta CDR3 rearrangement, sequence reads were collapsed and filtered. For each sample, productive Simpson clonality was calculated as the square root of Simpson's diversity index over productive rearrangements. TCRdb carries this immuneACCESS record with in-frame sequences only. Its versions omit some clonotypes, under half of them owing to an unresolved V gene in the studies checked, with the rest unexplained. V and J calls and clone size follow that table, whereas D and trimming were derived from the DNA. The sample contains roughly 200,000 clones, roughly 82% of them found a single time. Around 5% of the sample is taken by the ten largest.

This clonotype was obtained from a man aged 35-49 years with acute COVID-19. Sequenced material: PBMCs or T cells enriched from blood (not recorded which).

The CDR3 reads CASSERRDSYSNQPQHF. The sequenced DNA: TGTGCCAGCAGCGAGAGGCGGGACAGCTATAGCAATCAGCCCCAGCATTTT. Recombination joined TRBV7-2 with TRBJ1-5, and 7 junction bases match TRBD1. The germline V gene encodes CDR1 SGHTA and CDR2 FQGNSA. V loses 5 bases at its end and J loses 0 bases; junction bases beyond the gene matches: 10. Taken from cysteine to phenylalanine, the CDR3 has 17 residues. The only DNA kept is the CDR3, 51 bases in frame from the first base.